Following are 28 T cell receptor beta chains from one sample sequenced in a study of T cells in narcolepsy. TCRdb keeps only in-frame clones here, not all; method: immunoSEQ multiplex PCR. This table holds more than 30,000 clones, around 83% found once. The specimen sequenced was memory (CD45RA-) CD4+ T cells from blood. These receptors came from a human donor in good health.

V is TRBV4-3 and J is TRBJ1-2; 8 bases match TRBD1. The V segment lost 2 bases and the J segment 8 bases; nucleotides outside the gene matches: 7. Germline V CDR1 and CDR2: LGHNA, YSLEER. The CDR3 totals 14 residues. CDR3 sequence: CASSQFSGGRGYTF. The CDR3 DNA follows: TGCGCCAGCAGCCAATTCTCAGGGGGCCGCGGCTACACCTTC.

The chain joins TRBV5-6 to TRBJ1-6, with D possibly TRBD1 on 5 matching bases. V shed 0 bases and J shed 5 bases, with 15 bases lying between them. The CDR3 has 17 amino acids. Germline assignment: CDR1 SGHDT and CDR2 YYEEEE. The CDR3 DNA sequence: TGTGCCAGCAGCTTGGCCGGGGGACGGCCCAATAATTCACCCCTCCACTTT. It codes for CASSLAGGRPNNSPLHF.

This clone occurred once. The rearrangement joins TRBV30 to TRBJ1-4; D is unresolved. Trimming took 7 bases from V and 8 from J, leaving 17 bases between them. Germline-derived CDR1 and CDR2 are GTSNPN and SVGIG (reference sequence). This CDR3 has 13 amino acids. The CDR3 nucleotides are TGTGCCTCCCAGATCCGGTGGGAGGAAAAACTGTTTTTT. Translation: CASQIRWEEKLFF. The full variable domain, with the rest looked up from reference TRBV30 and TRBJ1-4, is SQTIHQWPATLVQPVGSPLSLECTVEGTSNPNLYWYRQAAGRGLQLLFYSVGIGQISSEVPQNLSASRPQDRQFILSSKKLLLSDSGFYLCASQIRWEEKLFFGSGTQLSVL.

The chain uses TRBV7-2 and TRBJ1-5; D not resolved. V was clipped by 5 bases and J by 7 bases, with 12 bases between them. The germline V gene encodes CDR1 SGHTA and CDR2 FQGNSA. The CDR3 has 13 amino acids. CDR3 amino acids: CASSPEGGQPQHF. The CDR3 region has the DNA TGTGCCAGCAGCCCGGAGGGAGGCCAGCCCCAGCATTTT.

V gene TRBV28 combines with J gene TRBJ1-1; no definite D call. In germline, CDR1 is MDHEN, CDR2 SYDVKM. The CDR3 contains 12 residues. V lost 2 bases, J lost 0 bases, and 1 base lay in between. CDR3 sequence: CASSLMNTEAFF. CDR3 DNA: TGTGCCAGCAGTTTAATGAACACTGAAGCTTTCTTT.

The chain is built from TRBV7-8 and TRBJ2-7; 8 nucleotides align to TRBD2. Germline loops: CDR1 SGHVS, CDR2 FQNEAQ. This CDR3 has 12 residues. The junction had 2 bases not matched to a gene; V was cut back by 7 bases and J by 3 bases. The chain's CDR3 is CASTLAGYEQYF. The CDR3 DNA sequence: TGTGCCAGCACGCTAGCGGGCTACGAGCAGTACTTC.

This chain joins TRBV5-4 and TRBJ2-7; D possibly corresponds to TRBD1 (6 bases). Germline lookup yields CDR1 SGHNT and CDR2 YYREEE (reference sequence). Trimming cost V 1 base and J 7 bases, with 9 bases left between them. CDR3 length: 12 residues. The DNA of the CDR3 is TGTGCCAGCAGCTTGCCCCAGGGGGAGCAGTACGTC. Translation gives CASSLPQGEQYV.

This chain's CDR3 is CASSLSGGSSYNEQFF. In DNA form, the CDR3 reads TGTGCCAGCAGTTTATCAGGGGGGAGCTCCTACAATGAGCAGTTCTTC. This chain uses TRBV28 with TRBJ2-1, with D tentatively TRBD1 (7 bases). The V end lost 1 base, the J end lost 0 bases, and 10 bases lay between the germline ends. Germline V gene data show CDR1 as MDHEN and CDR2 as SYDVKM. The CDR3 sequence is 16 residues long.

V and J are TRBV10-3 and TRBJ2-5, with TRBD2 matching 7 bases. This CDR3 has 16 amino acids. CDR1 and CDR2 (germline): ENHRY, SYGVKD. The J segment lost 5 bases and the V segment lost 6 bases, leaving 15 bases of the junction unmatched. Here the CDR3 DNA reads TGTGCCATCAGCGCTTTTAAAGCGGGGCGGGACGAGACCCAGTACTTC. The encoded protein is CAISAFKAGRDETQYF.

This clone was seen only a few times. The rearrangement links TRBV6-6 to TRBJ1-1, with D tentatively TRBD1 (6 bases). Germline-derived CDR1 and CDR2 are MNHNY and SVGAGI (reference sequence). V was trimmed by 6 bases and J by 1 base, leaving 15 bases between them. This CDR3 has 15 amino acids. The CDR3 region is CASSPGGAGNTEAFF. The CDR3 bases are TGTGCCAGCAGCCCCGGGGGGGCCGGGAACACTGAAGCTTTCTTT.

Remarks on this clone: The same CDR3 is also encoded by other DNA sequences in this sample. The chain uses TRBV11-3 and TRBJ2-1; possible D gene TRBD2, 6 bases. The CDR3 length is 16 residues. The V gene lost 5 bases and the J gene lost 10 bases, with 24 bases spanning the gap. Germline V gene lookup returns CDR1 SGHNT and CDR2 YENEEA. The CDR3 sequence is CASSLGNWRGPEEQFF. CDR3 DNA sequence: TGTGCCAGCAGCCTGGGGAATTGGCGGGGCCCCGAAGAGCAGTTCTTC.

This clone was counted a single time. V and J are TRBV2 and TRBJ2-2, with 9 bases matching TRBD1. V was pared by 8 bases and J by 3 bases, with 1 base of the junction left unmatched. Germline V gene data show CDR1 as SNHLY and CDR2 as FYNNEI. The CDR3 spans 13 residues. In nucleotides, the CDR3 is TGTGCCAGCGGGACAGGGTACACCGGGGAGCTGTTTTTT. This translates into CASGTGYTGELFF.

The chain carries TRBV19 and TRBJ1-2; TRBD1 matches 7 bases. Germline CDR1 is LNHDA and CDR2 is SQIVND (reference sequence). There are 13 residues in the CDR3. The V and J ends lost 5 bases and 8 bases, in that order; junction bases with no gene match: 8. The CDR3 DNA reads as TGTGCCAGTAGTGCTGACAGGGTGAGAGGCTACACCTTC. It specifies CASSADRVRGYTF.

V usage is TRBV30 and J usage is TRBJ1-1; D gene ambiguous. The CDR3 is 11 amino acids. CDR1 is GTSNPN, CDR2 SVGIG, per germline (reference sequence). Trimming shortened V by 5 bases and J by 10 bases, and 14 bases separated the two germline ends. The CDR3 spells CAWVGSNVAFF. The CDR3 bases are TGTGCCTGGGTGGGAAGTAACGTAGCTTTCTTT.

The J gene is TRBJ1-4, the V gene TRBV15, with TRBD1 matching 8 bases. The J segment lost 6 bases and the V segment lost 5 bases, leaving 8 bases of the junction unmatched. Germline V gives CDR1 LNHNV, CDR2 YYDKDF (reference sequence). The CDR3 loop spans 15 amino acids. CDR3 bases: TGTGCCACCAGCGCCGACAGGGGAGGTTATGAAAAACTGTTTTTT. Residues: CATSADRGGYEKLFF.

This rearrangement joins TRBV19 to TRBJ1-4; 7 bases fit TRBD1. Losses at the gene ends were 5 bases for V and 5 bases for J; bases not matched to a gene: 8. The CDR3 has 15 amino acids. Germline V gene lookup returns CDR1 LNHDA and CDR2 SQIVND (reference sequence). In nucleotides, the CDR3 is TGTGCCAGTAGTGTCGACAGGGAGAGGAATGAAAAACTGTTTTTT. This encodes CASSVDRERNEKLFF.

This clone was counted once. This chain links TRBV6-6 with TRBJ2-7, with D perhaps matching TRBD2 (6 bases). Germline V CDR1 and CDR2: MNHNY, SVGAGI (reference sequence). The ends were cut back, 4 bases at V and 6 bases at J, with 10 bases in the middle. This CDR3 contains 12 residues. CDR3 nucleotide sequence: TGTGCCAGCAGTTCCCTCGGGAGCGAGCAGTACGTC. This translates into CASSSLGSEQYV.

The gene calls are TRBV10-3 and TRBJ1-5; no clear D. Germline V CDR1 and CDR2: ENHRY, SYGVKD. V was pared by 2 bases and J by 7 bases, with 12 bases between. The CDR3 is made up of 14 amino acids. The CDR3 spells CAISELDGTQPQHF. CDR3 nucleotides: TGTGCCATCAGTGAGCTAGACGGTACGCAGCCCCAGCATTTT.

The chain employs TRBV14 and TRBJ2-3; D unclear. The CDR3 runs 17 residues. Germline-derived CDR1 and CDR2 are SGHDN and FVKESK. Trimming cost V 0 bases and J 0 bases, with 13 bases left between them. The CDR3 DNA is TGTGCCAGCAGCCAAGAGCCCCGACCCATTAGCACAGATACGCAGTATTTT. It encodes CASSQEPRPISTDTQYF.

J is TRBJ1-6 and V is TRBV5-4; D might be TRBD1 (6 bases). V was shortened by 5 bases and J by 5 bases, with 11 bases between the two germline ends. The germline V gene has CDR1 SGHNT and CDR2 YYREEE (reference sequence). This CDR3 has 14 residues. CDR3 in amino acids: CASRGAGDNSPLHF. The CDR3 DNA reads as TGTGCCAGCAGAGGGGCAGGGGATAATTCACCCCTCCACTTT.

V usage is TRBV4-3 and J usage is TRBJ2-5, with 8 bases aligning to TRBD2. This CDR3 region has 15 residues. V gave up 0 bases and J gave up 4 bases; unmatched junction bases: 4. Germline V CDR1 and CDR2: LGHNA, YSLEER. The CDR3 DNA follows: TGCGCCAGCAGCCAAGATCGGGGGGGCAGAGAGACCCAGTACTTC. Translation gives CASSQDRGGRETQYF.

There are a few counts of this clone. The chain is built from TRBV12-5 and TRBJ2-5, with 9 bases that match TRBD1. The CDR3 consists of 15 residues. The V and J ends lost 4 bases and 0 bases, in that order; junction bases with no gene match: 3. Germline V gene lookup returns CDR1 LGHNT and CDR2 FRNRAP. The CDR3 DNA is TGTGCTAGTGGTTCCGGGACAGGGCACCAAGAGACCCAGTACTTC. This encodes CASGSGTGHQETQYF.

The V gene is TRBV5-1, the J gene TRBJ1-1; 7 bases are a match to TRBD1. V gave up 4 bases and J gave up 2 bases; unmatched junction bases: 5. The CDR3 has 14 residues. Germline-derived CDR1 and CDR2 are SGHRS and YFSETQ. CDR3 DNA: TGCGCCAGCAGCCCAACAGGGGTTAACACTGAAGCTTTCTTT. Its protein is CASSPTGVNTEAFF.

The rearrangement uses TRBV13 and TRBJ2-2; weak D call: TRBD1 (5 bases). There are 12 residues in the CDR3. CDR1 and CDR2 (germline): PRHDT, FYEKMQ (reference sequence). V shed 2 bases and J shed 11 bases, with 9 bases lying between them. The CDR3 spells CASSLTGGELFF. The DNA for the CDR3 is TGTGCCAGCAGCTTAACAGGCGGCGAGCTGTTTTTT.

The chain is built from TRBV5-6 and TRBJ1-4; 10 bases line up with TRBD1. Germline V lookup: CDR1 SGHDT, CDR2 YYEEEE. The trim removed 4 bases at V and 8 bases at J, leaving 8 bases unmatched. This CDR3 contains 15 residues. The CDR3 reads CASSTRQGAREKLFF. In DNA form, the CDR3 reads TGTGCCAGCAGCACCCGACAGGGGGCGCGGGAAAAACTGTTTTTT.

Only one count was recorded for this clone. V is TRBV28 and J is TRBJ1-4; no definite D call. Per the germline V gene, CDR1 is MDHEN and CDR2 is SYDVKM. Trimming pared 5 bases from V and 8 bases from J, leaving 15 bases between. This CDR3 comprises 14 residues. CDR3 nucleotide sequence: TGTGCCAGCAGTCCTCACACTCTGGCAGAAAAACTGTTTTTT. Translated: CASSPHTLAEKLFF. Using reference TRBV28 and TRBJ1-4 for the parts outside the CDR3, the full variable domain is DVKVTQSSRYLVKRTGEKVFLECVQDMDHENMFWYRQDPGLGLRLIYFSYDVKMKEKGDIPEGYSVSREKKERFSLILESASTNQTSMYLCASSPHTLAEKLFFGSGTQLSVL.

This chain joins TRBV6-5 and TRBJ1-1; D is unclear. The CDR3 is made up of 11 amino acids. Germline lookup yields CDR1 MNHEY and CDR2 SVGAGI. The V end lost 6 bases, the J end lost 5 bases, and 7 bases lay between the germline ends. CDR3 residues: CASSTYTEAFF. The CDR3 DNA follows: TGTGCCAGCAGCACGTATACTGAAGCTTTCTTT.

CDR3 sequence: CASSQDSYNSPLHF. The CDR3 DNA is TGTGCCAGCAGCCAAGACAGCTATAATTCACCCCTCCACTTT. The chain recombines TRBV14 with TRBJ1-6; D not certain. Germline assignment: CDR1 SGHDN and CDR2 FVKESK. The CDR3 is 14 amino acids. V lost 0 bases to trimming and J lost 3 bases, with 3 bases between them.